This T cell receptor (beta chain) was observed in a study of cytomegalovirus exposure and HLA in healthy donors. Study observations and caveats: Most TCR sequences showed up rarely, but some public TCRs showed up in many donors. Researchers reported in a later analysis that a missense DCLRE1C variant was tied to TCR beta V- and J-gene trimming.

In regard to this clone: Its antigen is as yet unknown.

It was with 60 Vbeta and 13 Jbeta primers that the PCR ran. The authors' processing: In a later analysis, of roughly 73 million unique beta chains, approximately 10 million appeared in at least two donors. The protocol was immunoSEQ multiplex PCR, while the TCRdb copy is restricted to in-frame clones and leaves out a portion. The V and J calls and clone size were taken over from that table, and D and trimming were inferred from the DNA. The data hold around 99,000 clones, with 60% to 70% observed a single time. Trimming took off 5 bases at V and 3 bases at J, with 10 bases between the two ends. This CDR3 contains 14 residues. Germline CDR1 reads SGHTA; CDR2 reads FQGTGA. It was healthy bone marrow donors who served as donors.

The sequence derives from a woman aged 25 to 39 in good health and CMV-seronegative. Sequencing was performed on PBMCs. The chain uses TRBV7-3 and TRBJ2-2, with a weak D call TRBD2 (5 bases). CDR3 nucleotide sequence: TGTGCCAGCAGCACATCAGCGGACACCGGGGAGCTGTTTTTT. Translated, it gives CASSTSADTGELFF.